This is a list of T cell receptor beta chains from one sample in a study of T cells after yellow fever vaccination. A single record per CDR3 protein comes from TCRdb applying MiXCR to the 5' RACE reads. The sample shows approximately 330,000 distinct CDR3 sequences, approximately 12% of them seen only once. The sequences come from CD4+ T cells sorted from PBMCs, collected 15 days after the yellow fever booster vaccination. The receptors derive from a man younger than 35 who received the YFV17D yellow fever vaccine. CDR3s include the opening cysteine and the closing phenylalanine or tryptophan. The D gene is left open where the match is weak. Size is omitted from some rows. Given values are once, few, many or a class for expanded clones.

clone_size | j_call | v_call | d_call | cdr3_nt | cdr3_aa
many | TRBJ1-2 | TRBV3-1 | TRBD1 | TGTGCCAGCAGCCCCGGGACAGGGGGCTTTGGCTACACCTTC | CASSPGTGGFGYTF
. | TRBJ2-5 | TRBV7-7 | TRBD1 | TGTGCTAGCAGCGTAGGGGGCCCCAGGAAGACCCAGTACTTC | CASSVGGPRKTQYF
. | TRBJ2-5 | TRBV9 | . | TGTGCCAGCAGCGAGATGGGGGGTGGGGAGACCCAGTACTTC | CASSEMGGGETQYF
. | TRBJ2-6 | TRBV27 | . | TGTGCCAGCAGCCGATCTCGGGGTAGCTCTGGGGCCAACGTCCTGACTTTC | CASSRSRGSSGANVLTF
. | TRBJ1-3 | TRBV7-6 | . | TGTGCCAGCTGGGACACCTACTCTGGAAACACCATATATTTT | CASWDTYSGNTIYF
. | TRBJ1-6 | TRBV12-3/TRBV12-4 | . | TGTGCCAGCACCCCAGGGGCAGGGTTAGGGTCACCCCTCCACTTT | CASTPGAGLGSPLHF
many | TRBJ1-6 | TRBV27 | TRBD1 | TGTGCCAGCTCCCCACAGGGGGCTGGTTCACCCCTCCACTTT | CASSPQGAGSPLHF
few | TRBJ1-2 | TRBV20-1 | . | TGCAGTGCTCCCCCCAGGTATGGATACGGCTACACCTTC | CSAPPRYGYGYTF
few | TRBJ1-1 | TRBV5-1 | . | TGCGCCAGCAGCTTGGGAGACAGTCGTGCTTTCTTT | CASSLGDSRAFF
few | TRBJ2-1 | TRBV5-1 | . | TGCGCCAGCAGCTTGGGTGCGGGTGAGCAGTTCTTC | CASSLGAGEQFF
many | TRBJ1-6 | TRBV6-5 | . | TGTGCCAGCAGCAGGACAGACTCGGTGTCCAATTCACCCCTCCACTTT | CASSRTDSVSNSPLHF
few | TRBJ1-6 | TRBV7-9 | . | TGTGCCAGCAGCTTAGGGTTTACAGACACTAATTCACCCCTCCACTTT | CASSLGFTDTNSPLHF
. | TRBJ2-1 | TRBV3-1 | . | TGTGCCAGCAGCCAGGGGGGCACCTACAATGAGCAGTTCTTC | CASSQGGTYNEQFF
. | TRBJ2-3 | TRBV6-6 | . | TGTGCCAGCAGCTCACAGGGTTTGGGTACGCAGTATTTT | CASSSQGLGTQYF
many | TRBJ2-2 | TRBV7-2 | . | TGTGCCAGCAGCTTAGCGGCCAGCGAAGGCGGGGAGCTGTTTTTT | CASSLAASEGGELFF
few | TRBJ2-7 | TRBV10-3 | TRBD2 | TGTGCCATCAGTGAACTAATCAGCGGGGGGTTCGAGCAGTACTTC | CAISELISGGFEQYF
few | TRBJ1-6 | TRBV30 | . | TGTGCCTACTCGACAGGCCCCACGCTTAATTCACCCCTCCACTTT | CAYSTGPTLNSPLHF
few | TRBJ2-7 | TRBV4-1 | TRBD1 | TGCGCCAGCAGCCAAGTTACAGGGGGCTCCGTCTACGAGCAGTACTTC | CASSQVTGGSVYEQYF
. | TRBJ2-5 | TRBV10-1 | . | TGCGCCAGCTTGGGTGATCCCGGTGGTGGGACCCAGTACTTC | CASLGDPGGGTQYF
many | TRBJ2-1 | TRBV10-3 | TRBD1 | TGTGCCATCAGTGAGGGATGGGACAGGAATGAGCAGTTCTTC | CAISEGWDRNEQFF
. | TRBJ2-1 | TRBV7-6 | . | TGTGCCAGCAGCCCCACGGCTTCCAACTACAATGAGCAGTTCTTC | CASSPTASNYNEQFF
. | TRBJ1-3 | TRBV5-1 | . | TGCGCCAGCAGCTTCGAGGGGGGAAACACCATATATTTT | CASSFEGGNTIYF
. | TRBJ1-3 | TRBV6-5 | . | TGTGCCAGCGTTGTCGGAAACACCATATATTTT | CASVVGNTIYF
. | TRBJ2-7 | TRBV10-3 | . | TGTGCCACCCACTCGGGTAGCCTCCATCTCGAGCAGTACTTC | CATHSGSLHLEQYF
. | TRBJ1-6 | TRBV9 | TRBD1 | TGTGCCAGCAGCGAGAGGGCCGGGACAGGGTTGACACCCCTCCACTTT | CASSERAGTGLTPLHF
. | TRBJ2-1 | TRBV5-1 | . | TGCGCCAGCAGCTTCGAGGCCTTGGGCGGGGCTTCCTACAATGAGCAGTTCTTC | CASSFEALGGASYNEQFF